This TCR beta chain stems from a study of T cell changes during pregnancy in multiple sclerosis. Generated by immunoSEQ multiplex PCR, the TCRdb table keeps only in-frame clones and is missing some. The table lists about 70,000 clones, around 90% of them singletons, with approximately 2.1% in the top ten. This CDR3 is built from 12 residues. Deletions cut 5 bases from V and 4 bases from J, with 9 bases between. In germline, CDR1 is SGHTA, CDR2 FQGNSA. The source was peripheral blood, collected in the second trimester of pregnancy. The J gene is TRBJ2-7, the V gene TRBV7-2; D gene ambiguous. The TCR comes from a female donor in good health, enrolled as a control in a pregnancy study. This CDR3 is CASSPNGYEQYF. DNA of the CDR3: TGTGCCAGCAGCCCAAACGGGTACGAGCAGTACTTC.